Listed below are T cell receptor beta chains from one sample, sequenced in a study of T-cell memory formation after mild COVID-19. MiXCR, applied by TCRdb to the 5' RACE reads, yields one record per CDR3 protein. The profile shows more than 250,000 distinct CDR3 sequences, 15% to 20% of them singletons. The sequenced sample was PBMCs or a T cell subset sorted from them (not recorded which). The receptor source for this set is a man between 18 and 35 years old who had mild COVID-19 (a few samples of this study predate the infection). Cell type and time point are not known. Each CDR3 is given with its conserved first and last residue. The order of the fields is CDR3 length, V gene, D gene, clone size, J gene, CDR3 protein, CDR3 DNA. D genes are given only for firm matches. Clone size appears in some rows only: once, few, many, or a class for an expanded clone.

>14|TRBV6-5|.|few|TRBJ1-1
CASSPPGGNTEAFF
TGTGCCAGCAGCCCTCCCGGGGGGAACACTGAAGCTTTCTTT
>14|TRBV24-1|.|.|TRBJ2-1
CATSGVTSDNEQFF
TGTGCCACCAGTGGGGTTACCTCCGACAATGAGCAGTTCTTC
>16|TRBV12-3/TRBV12-4|TRBD2|.|TRBJ2-2
CASSDGLAGKDGELFF
TGTGCCAGCAGCGATGGACTAGCGGGGAAAGACGGGGAGCTGTTTTTT
>15|TRBV20-1|.|.|TRBJ1-2
CSAGPDPQGDYGYTF
TGCAGTGCTGGCCCCGACCCGCAGGGAGACTATGGCTACACCTTC
>15|TRBV2|TRBD1|few|TRBJ1-4
CASSERTGGDEKLFF
TGTGCCAGCAGTGAGAGGACAGGGGGCGATGAAAAACTGTTTTTT
>15|TRBV20-1|TRBD1|many|TRBJ2-7
CSATKAGTGGYEQYF
TGCAGTGCTACCAAGGCAGGGACAGGGGGTTACGAGCAGTACTTC
>16|TRBV5-6|.|many|TRBJ2-7
CASSSWRAGNSYEQYF
TGTGCCAGCAGCTCATGGAGGGCAGGGAATTCCTACGAGCAGTACTTC
>15|TRBV6-5|.|.|TRBJ2-1
CASSYSVATTEFGFF
TGTGCCAGCAGTTACTCGGTAGCGACTACCGAGTTCGGGTTCTTC
>13|TRBV12-3/TRBV12-4|.|few|TRBJ2-7
CASSLHGTYEQYF
TGTGCCAGCAGTTTGCACGGTACCTACGAGCAGTACTTC
>14|TRBV4-3|.|.|TRBJ1-5
CASSLLLSNQPQHF
TGCGCCAGCAGCCTCTTACTCAGCAATCAGCCCCAGCATTTT
>12|TRBV29-1|.|.|TRBJ2-3
CSGETSTDTQYF
TGCAGCGGGGAGACTAGCACAGATACGCAGTATTTT
>19|TRBV9|TRBD1|.|TRBJ1-3
CASSARRTGGESSGNTIYF
TGTGCCAGCAGCGCCAGACGGACAGGGGGCGAAAGCTCTGGAAACACCATATATTTT